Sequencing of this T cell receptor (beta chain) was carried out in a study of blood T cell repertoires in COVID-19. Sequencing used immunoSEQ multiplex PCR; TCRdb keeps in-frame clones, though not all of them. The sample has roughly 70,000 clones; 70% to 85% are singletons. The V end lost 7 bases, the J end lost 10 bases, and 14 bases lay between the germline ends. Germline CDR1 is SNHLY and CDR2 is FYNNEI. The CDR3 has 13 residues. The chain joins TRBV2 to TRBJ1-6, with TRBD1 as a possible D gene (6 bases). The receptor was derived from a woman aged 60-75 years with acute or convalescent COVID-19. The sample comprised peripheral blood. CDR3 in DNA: TGTGCCAGCAACCCGACAGGCGGCTCACCCCTCCACTTT. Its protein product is CASNPTGGSPLHF.